This TCR beta chain is drawn from a study of CD8 T cells in Susac syndrome. Germline-derived CDR1 and CDR2 are MDHEN and SYDVKM. The CDR3 has 16 residues. Unmatched junction bases numbered 12, after V lost 6 bases and J lost 3 bases. Random hexamers primed reverse transcription of 0.5 to 1 ug RNA. TCR beta CDR3 was amplified by immunoSEQ multiplex PCR. This amplification extended across 54 Vbeta and 13 Jbeta segments. TCRdb re-called the immunoSEQ multiplex PCR reads through MiXCR, storing one row per CDR3 protein. The table has 250,000 to 300,000 distinct CDR3 sequences, approximately 85% seen once; the top ten hold 0.21%. The multiple sclerosis control group consisted of treatment-naive patients whose relapsing-remitting disease, which was either stable or active, fulfilled revised McDonald criteria. TEMRA cells were FACS-enriched, and CD8+ and CD4+ T cells were isolated negatively.

J is TRBJ2-7 and V is TRBV28; 9 bases map to TRBD2. Sequencing was performed on CD8+ T cells from PBMCs. This clonotype was sampled from a human donor with multiple sclerosis. The CDR3 is CASRFSRLAGIYEQYF. The CDR3 DNA is TGTGCCAGCAGGTTTAGTAGGCTAGCGGGAATCTACGAGCAGTACTTC.